The T cell receptor beta chain under discussion was sequenced for a study of OX40 agonist ivuxolimab in advanced cancers. Regarding the study as a whole: Clonal expansion was seen in CD4+ and CD8+ blood T cells by week 6 at 0.1 to 3.0 mg/kg.

Germline loops: CDR1 MDHEN, CDR2 SYDVKM. This CDR3 region has 15 residues. With V trimmed by 7 bases and J by 4 bases, 10 bases remained unmatched. Sequenced by immunoSEQ multiplex PCR; TCRdb stores in-frame clones only, minus some. In the table there are approximately 94,000 clones, around 91% of which are singletons. Concerning this clone itself: Its cognate antigen is unknown.

The chain carries TRBV28 and TRBJ2-5; 9 bases are a match to TRBD2. Source: CD4+ or CD8+ T cells sorted from blood, taken in a trial of the OX40 agonist ivuxolimab. The TCR originated in an adult with an advanced solid tumor such as melanoma, head and neck, liver or kidney cancer. CDR3 loop: CASNVGAGGVETQYF. Here the CDR3 DNA reads TGTGCCAGCAATGTGGGCGCGGGAGGGGTAGAGACCCAGTACTTC.